This entry lists 26 T cell receptor beta chains sequenced from one sample in a study of OX40 agonist ivuxolimab in advanced cancers. The data were produced by immunoSEQ multiplex PCR, yet TCRdb's version contains in-frame clones alone and is incomplete. The sample includes approximately 84,000 clones, approximately 89% of them seen just once. This sample comprised CD4+ or CD8+ T cells sorted from blood, obtained in a trial of the OX40 agonist ivuxolimab. The source is an adult with an advanced solid tumor such as melanoma, head and neck, liver or kidney cancer.

The chain carries TRBV5-1 and TRBJ2-1; 10 positions agree with TRBD1. With V trimmed by 4 bases and J by 6 bases, 7 bases remained unmatched. CDR1 is SGHRS, CDR2 YFSETQ, per germline. This CDR3 has 15 residues. The DNA for the CDR3 is TGCGCCAGCAGCAAGGCTGGACAGGGGGGCAATGAGCAGTTCTTC. Its protein product is CASSKAGQGGNEQFF.

The rearrangement joins TRBV5-1 to TRBJ2-7; 9 nucleotides match TRBD2. CDR3 length: 15 amino acids. Per the germline V gene, CDR1 is SGHRS and CDR2 is YFSETQ. The V and J ends lost 4 bases and 6 bases, in that order; junction bases with no gene match: 11. The CDR3 loop is CASSAQSGRFREQYF. The CDR3 nucleotides read TGCGCCAGCAGCGCTCAAAGCGGGAGGTTCCGCGAGCAGTACTTC.

V gene TRBV6-6 combines with J gene TRBJ2-3; possible D gene TRBD1, 5 bases. V gave up 5 bases and J gave up 0 bases, with 9 bases separating them. CDR3 length: 14 residues. Germline V gives CDR1 MNHNY, CDR2 SVGAGI (reference sequence). The CDR3 loop is CASSDSFSTDTQYF. The CDR3 nucleotides read TGTGCCAGCAGTGACAGCTTTAGCACAGATACGCAGTATTTT.

The rearrangement links TRBV11-2 to TRBJ2-1, with 10 bases aligning to TRBD2. CDR1 SGHAT and CDR2 FQNNGV come from the germline V gene. The V and J ends lost 0 bases and 0 bases, in that order; junction bases with no gene match: 8. This CDR3 is 19 amino acids long. CDR3 sequence: CASSLDTLAGGSSYNEQFF. The CDR3 DNA reads TGTGCCAGCAGCTTAGATACATTAGCGGGGGGCAGCTCCTACAATGAGCAGTTCTTC.

This clone was counted between two and nine times. The rearrangement links TRBV4-1 to TRBJ2-7; perhaps D is TRBD1 or TRBD2 (6 bases each). V gave up 1 base and J gave up 4 bases, with 14 bases separating them. The V gene's germline CDR1 is MGHRA and CDR2 YSYEKL. The CDR3 totals 15 residues. CDR3 in amino acids: CASSQVGGRGYEQYF. Written as DNA, the CDR3 is TGCGCCAGCAGCCAAGTTGGGGGGCGCGGGTACGAGCAGTACTTC.

The chain is built from TRBV11-2 and TRBJ2-1, with 15 bases fitting TRBD2. The germline CDR1 and CDR2 sequences are SGHAT and FQNNGV. The length of the CDR3 is 16 residues. Trimming removed 5 bases from V and 9 bases from J; junction bases left unmatched: 8. The CDR3 protein is CASSPGTSGRLAEQFF. CDR3 bases: TGTGCCAGCAGCCCTGGGACTAGCGGGAGGTTGGCTGAGCAGTTCTTC.

The rearrangement uses TRBV12-2 and TRBJ1-6; the D call in the table, TRBD1, was not verified against the DNA. TRBV12-2 is shown as a pseudogene. This CDR3 is 18 amino acids long. As DNA, the CDR3 is TGTGCAACCCCCCCGTGGCGGACAACGAGCTCCTATAATTCACCCCTCCACTTT. This sequence encodes CATPPWRTTSSYNSPLHF.

The V gene is TRBV7-9, the J gene TRBJ1-1; D not resolved. Germline V gives CDR1 SEHNR, CDR2 FQNEAQ (reference sequence). The CDR3 runs to 16 residues. V was trimmed by 1 base and J by 0 bases, leaving 12 bases between them. This CDR3 reads CASSLVRTAMNTEAFF. The CDR3 DNA follows: TGTGCCAGCAGCTTAGTGAGGACCGCTATGAACACTGAAGCTTTCTTT. The whole variable domain, filled in from reference TRBV7-9 and TRBJ1-1, reads DTGVSQNPRHKITKRGQNVTFRCDPISEHNRLYWYRQTLGQGPEFLTYFQNEAQLEKSRLLSDRFSAERPKGSFSTLEIQRTEQGDSAMYLCASSLVRTAMNTEAFFGQGTRLTVV.

The chain uses TRBV2 and TRBJ1-2; TRBD1 matches at 7 bases. Germline V gene lookup returns CDR1 SNHLY and CDR2 FYNNEI. J gave up 6 bases and V 11 bases, and 12 bases lay outside the gene matches. The CDR3 loop spans 13 amino acids. CDR3 region: CAGTDRIFNGYTF. The DNA for the CDR3 is TGTGCCGGAACGGACAGGATCTTCAATGGCTACACCTTC.

This clone was picked up a small number of times. This rearrangement joins TRBV2 to TRBJ1-3; TRBD1 might be the D (5 bases). CDR3 size: 15 residues. The germline V and J ends were trimmed by 3 bases and 3 bases, with 12 bases remaining between them. The V gene's germline CDR1 is SNHLY and CDR2 FYNNEI. CDR3 region: CASSEIRGNGNTIYF. CDR3 DNA sequence: TGTGCCAGCAGTGAGATCCGGGGGAATGGAAACACCATATATTTT. Looking up the rest from reference TRBV2 and TRBJ1-3 gives the full variable domain: EPEVTQTPSHQVTQMGQEVILRCVPISNHLYFYWYRQILGQKVEFLVSFYNNEISEKSEIFDDQFSVERPDGSNFTLKIRSTKLEDSAMYFCASSEIRGNGNTIYFGEGSWLTVV.

V usage is TRBV6-1 and J usage is TRBJ2-7; 12 bases are a match to TRBD2. The germline gives CDR1 MNHNS, CDR2 SASEGT. The CDR3 length is 15 residues. The junction had 9 bases not matched to a gene; V was cut back by 6 bases and J by 6 bases. The CDR3 nucleotides read TGTGCCAGCAGCCCGGCTAGCGGGGGGGCCTTCGAGCAGTACTTC. Translation: CASSPASGGAFEQYF.

The chain employs TRBV5-4 and TRBJ2-3; D is uncertain. This CDR3 comprises 13 residues. Trimming removed 0 bases from V and 2 bases from J, with 4 bases in between. From germline, CDR1 is SGHNT and CDR2 YYREEE (reference sequence). CDR3 sequence reads: CASSLATTDTQYF. CDR3 DNA: TGTGCCAGCAGCTTGGCCACCACAGATACGCAGTATTTT.

The chain links TRBV6-6 to TRBJ2-7, with D tentatively TRBD2 (5 bases). The CDR3 runs to 16 residues. Germline CDR1 MNHNY, CDR2 SVGAGI (reference sequence). Trimming cost V 2 bases and J 2 bases, with 16 bases left between them. CDR3 DNA sequence: TGTGCCAGCAGTTACCCTGCTGGCGGAGGCCCCTACGAGCAGTACTTC. As protein: CASSYPAGGGPYEQYF.

The chain employs TRBV5-1 and TRBJ2-3, with unresolved D. Deletions cut 0 bases from V and 2 bases from J, with 10 bases between. There are 15 residues in the CDR3. Germline lookup yields CDR1 SGHRS and CDR2 YFSETQ. DNA for the CDR3: TGCGCCAGCAGCTTGGACGTCATCTCCACAGATACGCAGTATTTT. Amino acid sequence: CASSLDVISTDTQYF.

V and J are TRBV19 and TRBJ2-5; no clear D. Germline loops: CDR1 LNHDA, CDR2 SQIVND (reference sequence). V shed 6 bases and J shed 1 base, with 9 bases lying between them. CDR3 size: 13 residues. The CDR3 coding sequence is TGTGCCAGTAGACGACGGTCCCAAGAGACCCAGTACTTC. This sequence encodes CASRRRSQETQYF.

V usage is TRBV27 and J usage is TRBJ2-2; 10 bases are a match to TRBD1. Unmatched junction bases numbered 1, after V lost 2 bases and J lost 4 bases. This CDR3 is built from 15 residues. The germline V gene encodes CDR1 MNHEY and CDR2 SMNVEV (reference sequence). CDR3: CASSLRTGGTGELFF. CDR3 bases: TGTGCCAGCAGTTTACGGACAGGGGGCACCGGGGAGCTGTTTTTT.

This chain links TRBV19 with TRBJ1-2, with 7 bases aligning to TRBD1. Germline V gene lookup returns CDR1 LNHDA and CDR2 SQIVND (reference sequence). The CDR3 is 14 residues long. V lost 6 bases to trimming and J lost 8 bases; unmatched junction nucleotides: 12. The CDR3 protein is CASSQSTGSKGYTF. The CDR3 nucleotides are TGTGCCAGTAGCCAATCGACAGGGAGTAAGGGCTACACCTTC.

V usage is TRBV15 and J usage is TRBJ2-3; a possible D gene is TRBD2 (5 bases). The length of the CDR3 is 13 residues. CDR1 and CDR2 from the germline V gene are LNHNV and YYDKDF (reference sequence). The V and J ends lost 5 bases and 4 bases respectively, with 10 bases between them. The CDR3 sequence is CATSRGLADTQYF. CDR3 nucleotides: TGTGCCACCAGCCGGGGATTAGCAGATACGCAGTATTTT.

The rearrangement links TRBV7-9 to TRBJ1-1; D is unclear. The V end was cut by 3 bases, the J end by 3 bases, with 11 bases between. Germline V gives CDR1 SEHNR, CDR2 FQNEAQ (reference sequence). The CDR3 covers 14 residues. The CDR3 is CASSLALEDTEAFF. In DNA, the CDR3 is TGTGCCAGCAGCTTGGCCCTTGAGGACACTGAAGCTTTCTTT.

The rearrangement joins TRBV7-3 to TRBJ2-7; D may match TRBD1 or TRBD2 (6 bases each). With 4 bases removed from V and 1 base from J, the gap between germline ends came to 20 bases. The CDR3 contains 17 residues. Germline V gene sequence: CDR1 SGHTA, CDR2 FQGTGA. CDR3 sequence reads: CASSSWIRGGWSYEQYF. CDR3 nucleotide sequence: TGTGCCAGCAGCTCATGGATCAGGGGAGGATGGTCCTACGAGCAGTACTTC.

This chain connects TRBV6-4 to TRBJ2-1, with TRBD2 identical over 15 bases. This CDR3 has 16 amino acids. Trimming cost V 5 bases and J 9 bases; bases outside gene matches: 8. Per germline, CDR1 MRHNA and CDR2 SNTAGT. The CDR3 DNA reads TGTGCCAGCAGTAAAGGGACTAGCGGGGGGCCCAGTGAGCAGTTCTTC. Protein product: CASSKGTSGGPSEQFF.

The V and J genes are TRBV10-3 and TRBJ1-2; 8 positions agree with TRBD1. The CDR3 runs 15 residues. V trimming: 5 bases; J trimming: 8 bases; junction bases outside the gene matches: 13. Germline-derived CDR1 and CDR2 are ENHRY and SYGVKD. CDR3 loop: CAISSGTGRAGGYTF. DNA for the CDR3: TGTGCCATCAGTTCCGGGACAGGTCGTGCAGGGGGCTACACCTTC.

The chain is built from TRBV5-5 and TRBJ1-3; TRBD1 agrees at 10 bases. Looked up from germline, CDR1 is SGHKS and CDR2 is YYEKEE (reference sequence). The CDR3 runs 18 residues. Losses at the gene ends were 4 bases for V and 0 bases for J; bases not matched to a gene: 10. The CDR3 sequence: CASSDTWTGGLSGNTIYF. The DNA of the CDR3 is TGTGCCAGCAGCGACACTTGGACAGGGGGACTCTCTGGAAACACCATATATTTT.

This clone was seen only a few times. This chain joins TRBV19 and TRBJ2-5, with D unresolved. CDR1 LNHDA and CDR2 SQIVND come from the germline V gene (reference sequence). This CDR3 has 13 amino acids. Trimming shortened V by 4 bases and J by 5 bases, and 11 bases separated the two germline ends. Here the CDR3 reads CASSTLRSETQYF. For the CDR3, the DNA is TGTGCCAGTAGTACCCTTCGATCGGAGACCCAGTACTTC.

The chain carries TRBV5-1 and TRBJ2-1; the D call may be TRBD1 or TRBD2 (6 bases each). The V gene's germline CDR1 is SGHRS and CDR2 YFSETQ. V lost 1 base to trimming and J lost 6 bases, with 17 bases between them. The CDR3 is 16 residues long. CDR3 sequence: CASSLSGASSGNEQFF. The CDR3 DNA sequence: TGCGCCAGCAGCTTGTCGGGGGCCTCATCTGGCAATGAGCAGTTCTTC.

This clone was observed once. The chain has TRBV30 and TRBJ2-7; TRBD1 agrees at 7 bases. This CDR3 spans 11 amino acids. With 4 bases clipped from V and 4 bases from J, the junction kept 1 base outside the gene matches. The germline V gene encodes CDR1 GTSNPN and CDR2 SVGIG (reference sequence). The CDR3: CAWTQGYEQYF. Here the CDR3 DNA reads TGTGCCTGGACACAGGGGTACGAGCAGTACTTC.